These 14 T cell receptor beta chains were all obtained from the same sample, sequenced in a study of blood T cells in healthy people across ages. Through a sample-barcoded 5' primer and a J-beta primer mix, a second PCR was run for roughly 7 to 12 cycles. Via MiXCR, TCRdb re-called the 5' RACE reads, giving one row per CDR3 protein. The sample has 700,000 to 950,000 distinct CDR3 sequences; 58% are singletons. Material for sequencing was blood. These receptors originate from a man between 25 and 39 years old in good health.

The chain is built from TRBV20-1 and TRBJ2-7, with TRBD2 identical over 9 bases. Judging by the DNA end, TRBJ2-5 fits better; the J call may be wrong. Germline CDR1 is DFQATT and CDR2 is SNEGSKA (reference sequence). The CDR3 has 16 amino acids. The CDR3: CSAYTPVAGESETQYF. For the CDR3, the DNA is TGCAGTGCCTACACCCCGGTAGCGGGGGAATCAGAGACCCAGTACTTC.

This clonotype has just a few counts. The V call is TRBV9, the J call TRBJ2-1, with unresolved D. The V gene's germline CDR1 is SGDLS and CDR2 YYNGEE. This CDR3 is 15 amino acids long. V lost 1 base, J lost 9 bases, and 17 bases lay in between. CDR3 in DNA: TGTGCCAGCAGCGTAAAATCGGCATTTGGTACTGAGCAGTTCTTC. It encodes CASSVKSAFGTEQFF.

The chain links TRBV5-1 to TRBJ1-2; 7 bases are shared with TRBD1. CDR3 size: 14 residues. The junction had 3 bases not matched to a gene; V was cut back by 4 bases and J by 0 bases. Germline V gene lookup returns CDR1 SGHRS and CDR2 YFSETQ. CDR3 loop: CASSVGTANYGYTF. CDR3 bases: TGCGCCAGCAGCGTTGGGACAGCTAACTATGGCTACACCTTC.

There are a few counts of this clonotype. V and J are TRBV27 and TRBJ2-6; D is unresolved. Deletions cut 8 bases from V and 4 bases from J, with 15 bases between. The CDR3 extends over 15 amino acids. Per the germline V gene, CDR1 is MNHEY and CDR2 is SMNVEV (reference sequence). CDR3 in amino acids: CASSTLSAGANVLTF. The DNA for the CDR3 is TGTGCCAGCTCAACTCTCAGTGCGGGGGCCAACGTCCTGACTTTC.

This chain uses TRBV5-1 with TRBJ1-1; 7 bases map to TRBD1. Germline CDR1 and CDR2: SGHRS and YFSETQ. The CDR3 totals 12 residues. The J segment lost 6 bases and the V segment lost 4 bases, leaving 3 bases of the junction unmatched. The CDR3 loop reads CASSGDRAEAFF. CDR3 DNA: TGCGCCAGCAGCGGAGACAGGGCTGAAGCTTTCTTT.

This clonotype has more than one count but fewer than ten. This chain links TRBV7-6 with TRBJ2-1; D is possibly TRBD1 (5 bases). CDR1 is SGHVS and CDR2 is FNYEAQ in the germline V gene. The CDR3 loop spans 18 amino acids. The V end lost 4 bases, the J end lost 0 bases, and 19 bases lay between the germline ends. DNA for the CDR3: TGTGCCAGCAGCTCCCGGACACAGAAAATCCGCTCCTACAATGAGCAGTTCTTC. Translating gives CASSSRTQKIRSYNEQFF.

The V gene is TRBV12-3 or TRBV12-4, the J gene TRBJ1-2; D unresolved. The V and J ends lost 5 bases and 8 bases respectively, with 15 bases between them. The CDR3 has 13 residues. CDR3 nucleotide sequence: TGTGCCAGCAGTCCCCTCCGCCCTGGGGGCTACACCTTC. This translates into CASSPLRPGGYTF.

The chain links TRBV28 to TRBJ2-3; TRBD2 agrees at 11 bases. The CDR3 is 15 residues long. Germline V gene sequence: CDR1 MDHEN, CDR2 SYDVKM. J lost 5 bases, V lost 10 bases, and 11 bases had no gene match. The DNA for the CDR3 is TGTGCCACCCAGACTAGCGGGACAGTGGGAGATACGCAGTATTTT. This codes for CATQTSGTVGDTQYF.

Only one count was recorded for this clonotype. The CDR3 nucleotides are TGTGCCATCAGTAGGACTAGCGGAGAGCGGGGTGAGCAGTTCTTC. Amino acids: CAISRTSGERGEQFF. The rearrangement joins TRBV10-3 to TRBJ2-1; 10 bases line up with TRBD2. The CDR3 sequence is 15 residues long. V was clipped by 5 bases and J by 9 bases; unmatched bases: 10. Germline CDR1 is ENHRY and CDR2 is SYGVKD.

The chain couples TRBV5-1 to TRBJ1-2; no firm D call. The CDR3 has 14 residues. Trimming stripped 0 bases from V and 1 base from J, with 7 bases between. Germline V CDR1 and CDR2: SGHRS, YFSETQ. The CDR3 DNA follows: TGCGCCAGCAGCTTGGGACAATTTAACTATGGCTACACCTTC. It is translated as CASSLGQFNYGYTF.

V gene TRBV5-6 combines with J gene TRBJ2-7; D might be TRBD1 (5 bases). This CDR3 is built from 14 residues. Trimming left V 0 bases short and J 4 bases short, with 11 bases between. Per the germline V gene, CDR1 is SGHDT and CDR2 is YYEEEE. CDR3: CASSLASGWYEQYF. The CDR3 DNA sequence: TGTGCCAGCAGCTTGGCCTCAGGGTGGTACGAGCAGTACTTC.

In its sample, this clonotype was seen a few times. CDR3 sequence (DNA): TGCAGCGTCGGGATTAGGGGGGAGACCCAGTACTTC. This encodes CSVGIRGETQYF. The V and J genes are TRBV29-1 and TRBJ2-5, with D perhaps TRBD1 (6 bases). CDR1 SQVTM and CDR2 ANQGSEA come from the germline V gene. The CDR3 covers 12 residues. Trimming cost V 6 bases and J 5 bases, with 13 bases left between them.

J is TRBJ2-3 and V is TRBV20-1, with a tentative D call TRBD2 (5 bases). CDR3 size: 16 residues. Germline CDR1 is DFQATT and CDR2 is SNEGSKA (reference sequence). CDR3 in amino acids: CSELAVGRATVDTQYF. The CDR3 coding sequence is TGCAGCGAACTGGCTGTCGGGCGGGCCACTGTGGATACGCAGTATTTT.

The V and J genes are TRBV5-1 and TRBJ2-7; 10 bases agree with TRBD1. CDR1 and CDR2 from the germline V gene are SGHRS and YFSETQ. After removal of 4 bases from V and 2 bases from J, the junction contained 3 bases not matched to a gene. This CDR3 comprises 14 residues. For the CDR3, the DNA is TGCGCCAGCAGCGGGACAGGGGCCGCCTACGAGCAGTACTTC. Amino acids: CASSGTGAAYEQYF.